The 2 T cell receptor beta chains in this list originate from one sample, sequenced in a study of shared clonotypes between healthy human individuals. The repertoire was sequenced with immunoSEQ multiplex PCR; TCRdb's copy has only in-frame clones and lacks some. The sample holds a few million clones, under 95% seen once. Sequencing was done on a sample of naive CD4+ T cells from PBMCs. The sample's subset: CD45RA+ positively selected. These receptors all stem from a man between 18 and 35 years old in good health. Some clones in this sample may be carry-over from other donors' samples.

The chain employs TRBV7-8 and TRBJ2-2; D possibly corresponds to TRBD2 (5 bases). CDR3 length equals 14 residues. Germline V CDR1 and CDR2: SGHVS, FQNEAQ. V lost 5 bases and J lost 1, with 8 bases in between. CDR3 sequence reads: CASSRGRNTGELFF. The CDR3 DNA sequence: TGTGCCAGCAGCCGAGGGAGGAACACCGGGGAGCTGTTTTTT. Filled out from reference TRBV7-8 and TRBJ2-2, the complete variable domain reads GAGVSQSPRYKVAKRGQDVALRCDPISGHVSLFWYQQALGQGPEFLTYFQNEAQLDKSGLPSDRFFAERPEGSVSTLKIQRTQQEDSAVYLCASSRGRNTGELFFGEGSRLTVL.

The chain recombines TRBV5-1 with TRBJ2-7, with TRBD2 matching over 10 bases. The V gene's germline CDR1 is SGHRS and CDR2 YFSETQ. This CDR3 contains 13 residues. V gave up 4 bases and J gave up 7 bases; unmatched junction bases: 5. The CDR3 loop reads CASSGLAGEEQYF. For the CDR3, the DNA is TGCGCCAGCAGCGGGCTAGCGGGAGAAGAGCAGTACTTC.